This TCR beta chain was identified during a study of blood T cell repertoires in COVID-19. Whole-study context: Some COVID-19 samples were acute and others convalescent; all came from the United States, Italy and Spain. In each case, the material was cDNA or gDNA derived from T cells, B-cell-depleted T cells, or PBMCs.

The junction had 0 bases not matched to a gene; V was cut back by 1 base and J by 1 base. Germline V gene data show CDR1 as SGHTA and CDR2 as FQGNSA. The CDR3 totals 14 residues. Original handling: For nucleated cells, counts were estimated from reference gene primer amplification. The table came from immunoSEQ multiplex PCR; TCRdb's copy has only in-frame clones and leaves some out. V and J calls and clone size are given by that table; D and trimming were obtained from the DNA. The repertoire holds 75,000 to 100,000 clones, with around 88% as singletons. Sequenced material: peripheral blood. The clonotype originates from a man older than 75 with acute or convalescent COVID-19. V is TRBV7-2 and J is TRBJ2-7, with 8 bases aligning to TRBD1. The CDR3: CASSLGTGSYEQYF. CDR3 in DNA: TGTGCCAGCAGCTTAGGGACAGGGTCCTACGAGCAGTACTTC.